Described below is a single TCR beta chain sequence and its context. The data are from a study of cytotoxic CD8 clonotypes in ibrutinib-treated CLL. Whole-study context: Once treatment had gone on for a median of around eleven months, range 6 to 36, response samples were drawn.

Researchers set a sequencing depth target of 1 in 200,000 to 1 in 1 million T cells. The table came from immunoSEQ multiplex PCR; TCRdb's copy has only in-frame clones and leaves some out. The repertoire holds roughly 170,000 clones, with about four fifths as singletons. Germline-derived CDR1 and CDR2 are KGHSH and LQKENI. CDR3 size: 14 residues. Trimming left V 7 bases short and J 10 bases short, with 20 bases between. This TCR derives from a human donor with chronic lymphocytic leukemia. The sample consisted of PBMCs, taken after 24 months of ibrutinib treatment. The rearrangement uses TRBV18 and TRBJ1-5; a weak D match, TRBD1 (5 bases). CDR3 sequence reads: CASFGGTAGGPQHF. Here the CDR3 DNA reads TGTGCCAGCTTCGGGGGAACAGCCGGGGGTCCCCAGCATTTT.